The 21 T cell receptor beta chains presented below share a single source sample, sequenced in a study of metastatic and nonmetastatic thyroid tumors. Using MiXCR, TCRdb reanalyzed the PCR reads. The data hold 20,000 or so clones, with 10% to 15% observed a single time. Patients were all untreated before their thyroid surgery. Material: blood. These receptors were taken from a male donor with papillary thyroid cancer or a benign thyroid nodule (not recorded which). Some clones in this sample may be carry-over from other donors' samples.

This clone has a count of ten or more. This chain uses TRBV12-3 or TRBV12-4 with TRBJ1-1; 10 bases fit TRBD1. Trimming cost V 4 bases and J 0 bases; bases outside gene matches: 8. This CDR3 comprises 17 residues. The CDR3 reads CASSSRDRGIMNTEAFF. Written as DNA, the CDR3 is TGTGCCAGCAGTTCCCGGGACAGGGGAATCATGAACACTGAAGCTTTCTTT.

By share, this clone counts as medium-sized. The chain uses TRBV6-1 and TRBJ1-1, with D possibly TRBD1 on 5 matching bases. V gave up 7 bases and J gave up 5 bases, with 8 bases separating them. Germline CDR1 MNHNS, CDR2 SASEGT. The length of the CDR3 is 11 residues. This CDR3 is CASKKGTEAFF. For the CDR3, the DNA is TGTGCCAGCAAAAAGGGGACTGAAGCTTTCTTT.

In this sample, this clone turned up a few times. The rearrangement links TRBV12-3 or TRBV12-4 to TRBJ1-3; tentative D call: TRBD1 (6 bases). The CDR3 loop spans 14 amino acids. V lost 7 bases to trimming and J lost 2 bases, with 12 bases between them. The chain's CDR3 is CASTLGTTGNTIYF. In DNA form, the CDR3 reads TGTGCCAGCACCCTAGGGACAACTGGAAACACCATATATTTT.

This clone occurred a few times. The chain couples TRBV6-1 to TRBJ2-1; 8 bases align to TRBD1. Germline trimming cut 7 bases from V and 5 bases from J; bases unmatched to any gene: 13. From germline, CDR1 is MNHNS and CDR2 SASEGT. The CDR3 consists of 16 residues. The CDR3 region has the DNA TGTGCCAGCATCTACAGGGGGGCAGTACCGCACAATGAGCAGTTCTTC. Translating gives CASIYRGAVPHNEQFF.

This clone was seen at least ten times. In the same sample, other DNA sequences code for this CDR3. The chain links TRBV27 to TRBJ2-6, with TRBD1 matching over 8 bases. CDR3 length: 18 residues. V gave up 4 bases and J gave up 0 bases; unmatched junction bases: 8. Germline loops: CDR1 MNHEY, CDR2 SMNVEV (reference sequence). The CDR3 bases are TGTGCCAGCAGTTCGCGGACAGGGCCATTCTCTGGGGCCAACGTCCTGACTTTC. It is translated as CASSSRTGPFSGANVLTF.

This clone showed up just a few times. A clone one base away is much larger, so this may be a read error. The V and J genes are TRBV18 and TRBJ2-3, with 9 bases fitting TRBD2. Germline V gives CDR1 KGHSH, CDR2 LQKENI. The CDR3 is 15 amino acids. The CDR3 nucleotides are TGTGCCAGCTCACCACCTAGCGGGAGCACAGCTACGCAGTATTTT. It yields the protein CASSPPSGSTATQYF.

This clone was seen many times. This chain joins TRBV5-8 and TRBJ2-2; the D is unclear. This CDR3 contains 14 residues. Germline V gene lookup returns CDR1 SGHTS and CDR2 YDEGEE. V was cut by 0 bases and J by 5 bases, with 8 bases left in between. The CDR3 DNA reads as TGTGCCAGCAGCTTGGTTGGCGGTACCGGGGAGCTGTTTTTT. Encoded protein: CASSLVGGTGELFF.

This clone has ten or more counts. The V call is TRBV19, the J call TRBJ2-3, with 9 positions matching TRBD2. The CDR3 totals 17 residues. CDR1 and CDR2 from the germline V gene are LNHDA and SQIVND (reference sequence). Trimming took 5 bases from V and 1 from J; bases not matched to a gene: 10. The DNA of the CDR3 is TGTGCCAGTAGTGCCACGCTACTAGCGGGCCGCACAGATACGCAGTATTTT. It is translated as CASSATLLAGRTDTQYF. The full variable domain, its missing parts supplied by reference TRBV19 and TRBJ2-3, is DGGITQSPKYLFRKEGQNVTLSCEQNLNHDAMYWYRQDPGQGLRLIYYSQIVNDFQKGDIAEGYSVSREKKESFPLTVTSAQKNPTAFYLCASSATLLAGRTDTQYFGPGTRLTVL.

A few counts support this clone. CDR3 loop: CASSLGGQPQHF. Here the CDR3 DNA reads TGTGCCAGCAGTTTGGGAGGCCAGCCCCAGCATTTT. The chain uses TRBV28 and TRBJ1-5, with D unresolved. The CDR3 is made up of 12 amino acids. Germline V lookup: CDR1 MDHEN, CDR2 SYDVKM. V was shortened by 3 bases and J by 7 bases, with 7 bases between the two germline ends.

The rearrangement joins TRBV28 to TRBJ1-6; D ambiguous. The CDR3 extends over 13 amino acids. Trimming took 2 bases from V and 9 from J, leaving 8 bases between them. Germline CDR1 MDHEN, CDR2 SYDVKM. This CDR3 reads CASSLNKISPLHF. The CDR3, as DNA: TGTGCCAGCAGTTTAAACAAAATTTCACCCCTCCACTTT. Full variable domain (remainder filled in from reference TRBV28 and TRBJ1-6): DVKVTQSSRYLVKRTGEKVFLECVQDMDHENMFWYRQDPGLGLRLIYFSYDVKMKEKGDIPEGYSVSREKKERFSLILESASTNQTSMYLCASSLNKISPLHFGNGTRLTVT.

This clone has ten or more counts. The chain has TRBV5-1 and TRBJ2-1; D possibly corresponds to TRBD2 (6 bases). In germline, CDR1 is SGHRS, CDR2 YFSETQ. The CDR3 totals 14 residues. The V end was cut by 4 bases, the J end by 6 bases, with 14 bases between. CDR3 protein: CASSGGRGFNEQFF. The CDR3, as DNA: TGCGCCAGCAGCGGGGGACGGGGGTTCAATGAGCAGTTCTTC.

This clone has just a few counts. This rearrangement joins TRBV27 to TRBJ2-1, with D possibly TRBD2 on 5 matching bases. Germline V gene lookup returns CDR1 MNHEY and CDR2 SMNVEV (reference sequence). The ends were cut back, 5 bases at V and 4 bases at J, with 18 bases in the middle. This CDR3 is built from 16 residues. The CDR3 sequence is CASSPRTVGDYNEQFF. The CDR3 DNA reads TGTGCCAGCAGTCCCCGGACTGTTGGGGATTACAATGAGCAGTTCTTC.

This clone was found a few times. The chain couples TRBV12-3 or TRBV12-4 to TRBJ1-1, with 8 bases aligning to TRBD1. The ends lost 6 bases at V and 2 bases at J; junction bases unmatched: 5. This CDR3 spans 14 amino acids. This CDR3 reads CASRTQGANTEAFF. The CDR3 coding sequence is TGTGCCAGCAGGACGCAGGGGGCCAACACTGAAGCTTTCTTT.

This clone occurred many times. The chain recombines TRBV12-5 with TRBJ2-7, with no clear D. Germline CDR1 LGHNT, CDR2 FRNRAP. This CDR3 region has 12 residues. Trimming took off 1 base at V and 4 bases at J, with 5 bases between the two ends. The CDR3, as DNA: TGTGCTAGTGGTTTGGCCGAATACGAGCAGTACTTC. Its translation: CASGLAEYEQYF.

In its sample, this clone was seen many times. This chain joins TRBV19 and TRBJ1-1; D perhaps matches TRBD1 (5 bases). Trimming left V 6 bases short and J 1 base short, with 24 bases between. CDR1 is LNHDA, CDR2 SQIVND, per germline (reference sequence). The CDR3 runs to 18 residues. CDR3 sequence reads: CASSLRGRSVGANTEAFF. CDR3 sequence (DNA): TGTGCCAGTAGCCTCCGGGGCCGAAGTGTCGGGGCGAACACTGAAGCTTTCTTT.

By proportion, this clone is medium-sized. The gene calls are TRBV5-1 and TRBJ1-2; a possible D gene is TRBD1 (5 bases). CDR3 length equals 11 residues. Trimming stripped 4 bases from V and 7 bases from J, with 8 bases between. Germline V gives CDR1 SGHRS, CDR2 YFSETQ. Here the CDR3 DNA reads TGCGCCAGCAGCGGGGGAGGTGGCTACACCTTC. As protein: CASSGGGGYTF. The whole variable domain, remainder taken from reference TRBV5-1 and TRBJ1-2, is KAGVTQTPRYLIKTRGQQVTLSCSPISGHRSVSWYQQTPGQGLQFLFEYFSETQRNKGNFPGRFSGRQFSNSRSEMNVSTLELGDSALYLCASSGGGGYTFGSGTRLTVV.

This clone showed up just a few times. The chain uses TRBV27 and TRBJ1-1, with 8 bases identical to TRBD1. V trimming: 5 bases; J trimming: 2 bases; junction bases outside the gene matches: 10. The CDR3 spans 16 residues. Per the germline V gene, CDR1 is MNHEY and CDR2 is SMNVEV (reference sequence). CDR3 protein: CASSPFQGASNTEAFF. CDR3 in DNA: TGTGCCAGCAGTCCGTTCCAGGGGGCCTCAAACACTGAAGCTTTCTTT.

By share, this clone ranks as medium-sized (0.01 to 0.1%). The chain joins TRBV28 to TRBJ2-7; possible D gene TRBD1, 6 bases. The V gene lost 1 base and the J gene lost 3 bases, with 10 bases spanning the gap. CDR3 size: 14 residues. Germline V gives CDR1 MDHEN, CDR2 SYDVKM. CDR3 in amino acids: CASSLSGVYYEQYF. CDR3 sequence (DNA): TGTGCCAGCAGTTTATCAGGGGTCTACTACGAGCAGTACTTC.

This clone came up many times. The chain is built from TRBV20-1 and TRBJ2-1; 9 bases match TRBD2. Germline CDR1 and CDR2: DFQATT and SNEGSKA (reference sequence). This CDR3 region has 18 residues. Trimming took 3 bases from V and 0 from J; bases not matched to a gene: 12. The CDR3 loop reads CSASPPSGDFYSYNEQFF. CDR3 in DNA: TGCAGTGCTAGCCCCCCTAGCGGGGATTTCTACTCCTACAATGAGCAGTTCTTC.

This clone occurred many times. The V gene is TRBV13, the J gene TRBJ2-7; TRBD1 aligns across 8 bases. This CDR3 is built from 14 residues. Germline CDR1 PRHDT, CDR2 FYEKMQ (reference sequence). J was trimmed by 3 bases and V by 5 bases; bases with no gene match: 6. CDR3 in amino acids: CASSPGTGDYEQYF. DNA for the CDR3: TGTGCCAGCAGCCCCGGGACAGGCGACTACGAGCAGTACTTC.

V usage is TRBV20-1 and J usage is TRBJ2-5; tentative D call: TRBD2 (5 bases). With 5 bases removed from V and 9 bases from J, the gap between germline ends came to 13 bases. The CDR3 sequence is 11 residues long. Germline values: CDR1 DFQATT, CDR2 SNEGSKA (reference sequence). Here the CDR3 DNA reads TGCAGTGCTCCGGGGAATTCGGCCCAGTACTTC. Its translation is CSAPGNSAQYF.